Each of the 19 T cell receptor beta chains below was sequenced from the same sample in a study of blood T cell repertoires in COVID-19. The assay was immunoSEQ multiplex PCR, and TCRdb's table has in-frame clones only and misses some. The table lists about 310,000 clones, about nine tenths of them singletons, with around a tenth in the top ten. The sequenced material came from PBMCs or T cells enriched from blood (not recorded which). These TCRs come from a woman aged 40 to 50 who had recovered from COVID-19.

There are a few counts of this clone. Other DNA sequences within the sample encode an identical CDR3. The CDR3 protein is CASSLGAGGISYEQYF. CDR3 nucleotide sequence: TGTGCCAGCAGCTTAGGGGCAGGGGGTATCTCCTACGAGCAGTACTTC. The chain has TRBV7-9 and TRBJ2-7; TRBD1 matches at 7 bases. The CDR3 extends over 16 amino acids. V was clipped by 1 base and J by 0 bases; unmatched bases: 6. Germline-derived CDR1 and CDR2 are SEHNR and FQNEAQ (reference sequence).

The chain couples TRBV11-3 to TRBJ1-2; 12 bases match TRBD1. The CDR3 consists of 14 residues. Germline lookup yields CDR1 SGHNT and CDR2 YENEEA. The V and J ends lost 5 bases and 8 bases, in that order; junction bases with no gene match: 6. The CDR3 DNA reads TGTGCCAGCAGCCTGGGACAGGGGGCGCAAGGCTACACCTTC. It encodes CASSLGQGAQGYTF.

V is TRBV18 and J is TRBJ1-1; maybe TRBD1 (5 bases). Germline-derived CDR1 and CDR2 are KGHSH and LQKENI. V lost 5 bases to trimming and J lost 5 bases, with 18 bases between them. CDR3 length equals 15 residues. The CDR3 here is CASSTYGGVGTEAFF. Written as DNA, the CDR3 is TGTGCCAGCTCAACCTACGGGGGGGTGGGTACTGAAGCTTTCTTT.

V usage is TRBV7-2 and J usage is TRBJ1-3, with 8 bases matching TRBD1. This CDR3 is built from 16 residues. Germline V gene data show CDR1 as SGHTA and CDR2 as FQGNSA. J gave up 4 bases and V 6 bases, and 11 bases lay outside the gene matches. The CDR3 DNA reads TGTGCCAGCAGTTCTCTCCAGGGGGCATCAGGAAACACCATATATTTT. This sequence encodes CASSSLQGASGNTIYF.

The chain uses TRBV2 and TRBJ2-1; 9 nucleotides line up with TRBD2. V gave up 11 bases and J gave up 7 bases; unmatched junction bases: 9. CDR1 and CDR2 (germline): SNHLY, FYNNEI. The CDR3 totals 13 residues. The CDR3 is CARRGGEGNEQFF. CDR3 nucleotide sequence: TGTGCCCGGCGCGGGGGGGAGGGAAATGAGCAGTTCTTC.

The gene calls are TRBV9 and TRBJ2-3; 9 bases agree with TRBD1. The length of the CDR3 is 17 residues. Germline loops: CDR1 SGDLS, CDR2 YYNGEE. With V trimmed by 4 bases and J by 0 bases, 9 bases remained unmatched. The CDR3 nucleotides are TGTGCCAGCAGCATAACCGGGACAGGGAGTAGCACAGATACGCAGTATTTT. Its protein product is CASSITGTGSSTDTQYF.

The CDR3 DNA sequence: TGTGCCAGCAGTGATAGACAGGGGGCCGACACCGGGGAGCTGTTTTTT. Translated: CASSDRQGADTGELFF. The chain is built from TRBV25-1 and TRBJ2-2; 10 bases are a match to TRBD1. This CDR3 spans 16 amino acids. Unmatched junction bases numbered 4, after V lost 3 bases and J lost 3 bases. Germline CDR1 MGHDK, CDR2 SYGVNS.

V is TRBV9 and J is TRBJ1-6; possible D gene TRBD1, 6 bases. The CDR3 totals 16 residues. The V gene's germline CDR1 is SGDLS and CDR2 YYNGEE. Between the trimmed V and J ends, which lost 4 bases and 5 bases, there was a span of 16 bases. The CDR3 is CASSPQPRQDNSPLHF. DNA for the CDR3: TGTGCCAGCAGCCCCCAACCTCGACAGGATAATTCACCCCTCCACTTT.

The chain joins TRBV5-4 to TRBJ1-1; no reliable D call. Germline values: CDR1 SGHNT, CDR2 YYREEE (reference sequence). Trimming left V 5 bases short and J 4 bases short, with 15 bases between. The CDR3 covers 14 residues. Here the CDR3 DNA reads TGTGCCAGCAGTCGAGAGGCAGCCCCCACTGAAGCTTTCTTT. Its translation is CASSREAAPTEAFF.

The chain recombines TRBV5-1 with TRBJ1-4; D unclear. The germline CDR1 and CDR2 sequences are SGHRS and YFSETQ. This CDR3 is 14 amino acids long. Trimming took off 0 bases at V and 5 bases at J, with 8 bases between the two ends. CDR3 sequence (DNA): TGCGCCAGCAGCTTGGAGCGGCCGAATGAAAAACTGTTTTTT. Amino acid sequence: CASSLERPNEKLFF.

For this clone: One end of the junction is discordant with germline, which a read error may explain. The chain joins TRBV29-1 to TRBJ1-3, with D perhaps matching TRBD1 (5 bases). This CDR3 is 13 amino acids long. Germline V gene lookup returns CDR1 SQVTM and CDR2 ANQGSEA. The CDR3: CSVEGRGGDTIYF. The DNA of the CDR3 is TGCAGCGTTGAAGGGAGGGGTGGAGACACCATATATTTT. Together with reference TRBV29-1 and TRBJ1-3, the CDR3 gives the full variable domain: SAVISQKPSRDICQRGTSLTIQCQVDSQVTMMFWYRQQPGQSLTLIATANQGSEATYESGFVIDKFPISRPNLTFSTLTVSNMSPEDSSIYLCSVEGRGGDTIYFGEGSWLTVV.

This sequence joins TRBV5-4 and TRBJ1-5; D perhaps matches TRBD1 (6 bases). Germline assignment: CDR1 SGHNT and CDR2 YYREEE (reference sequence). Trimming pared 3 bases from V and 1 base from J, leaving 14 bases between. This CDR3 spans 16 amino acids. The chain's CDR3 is CASSSNRVGSNQPQHF. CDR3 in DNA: TGTGCCAGCAGCTCTAACAGGGTCGGAAGCAATCAGCCCCAGCATTTT.

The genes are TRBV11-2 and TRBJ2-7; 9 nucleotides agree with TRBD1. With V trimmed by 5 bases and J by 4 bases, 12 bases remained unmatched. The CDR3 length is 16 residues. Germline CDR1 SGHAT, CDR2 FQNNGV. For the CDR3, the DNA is TGTGCCAGCAGCCCTATTTCCCGGACAGGGGAGTACGAGCAGTACTTC. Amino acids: CASSPISRTGEYEQYF.

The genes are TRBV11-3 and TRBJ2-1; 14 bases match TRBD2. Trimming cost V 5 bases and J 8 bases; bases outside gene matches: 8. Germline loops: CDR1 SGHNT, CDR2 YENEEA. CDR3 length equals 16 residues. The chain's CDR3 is CASSPGTSGSNDEQFF. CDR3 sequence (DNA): TGTGCCAGCAGCCCCGGGACTAGCGGGAGTAATGATGAGCAGTTCTTC.

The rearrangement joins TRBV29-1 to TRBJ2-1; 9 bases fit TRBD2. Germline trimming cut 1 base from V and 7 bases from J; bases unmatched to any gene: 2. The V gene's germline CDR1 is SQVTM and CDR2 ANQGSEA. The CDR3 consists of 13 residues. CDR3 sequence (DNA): TGCAGCGTTGAAGTTGGACTAGCGAATGAGCAGTTCTTC. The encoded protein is CSVEVGLANEQFF.

CDR3 nucleotides: TGTGCCAGCAGCCCAGGACTAGCGGGAGAGAGCGGGACCCAGTACTTC. Encoded protein: CASSPGLAGESGTQYF. The chain carries TRBV13 and TRBJ2-5; 13 bases map to TRBD2. CDR3 length: 16 residues. Losses at the gene ends were 5 bases for V and 7 bases for J; bases not matched to a gene: 10. The germline CDR1 and CDR2 sequences are PRHDT and FYEKMQ (reference sequence).

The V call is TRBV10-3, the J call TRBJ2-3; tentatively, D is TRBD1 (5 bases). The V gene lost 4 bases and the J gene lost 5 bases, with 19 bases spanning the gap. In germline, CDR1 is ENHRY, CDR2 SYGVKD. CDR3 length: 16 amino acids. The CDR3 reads CAISGSQGPQEDTQYF. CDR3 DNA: TGTGCCATCAGTGGGTCGCAGGGTCCTCAGGAAGATACGCAGTATTTT.

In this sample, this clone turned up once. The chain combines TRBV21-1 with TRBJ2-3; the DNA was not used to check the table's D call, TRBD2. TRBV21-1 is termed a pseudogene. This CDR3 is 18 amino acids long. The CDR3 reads CASSKIPGLAGNVDTQYF. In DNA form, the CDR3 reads TGTGCCAGCAGCAAAATCCCGGGACTAGCGGGAAATGTTGATACGCAGTATTTT.

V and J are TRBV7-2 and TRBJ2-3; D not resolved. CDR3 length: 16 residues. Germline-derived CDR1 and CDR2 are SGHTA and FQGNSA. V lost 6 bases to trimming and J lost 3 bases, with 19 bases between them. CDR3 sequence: CASRPWVTTGTDTQYF. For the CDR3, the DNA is TGTGCCAGCAGACCATGGGTGACCACCGGGACAGATACGCAGTATTTT.